Listed here is a single T cell receptor beta chain. CDR3 length: 14 amino acids. Germline CDR1 LNHDA, CDR2 SQIVND (reference sequence). With 7 bases removed from V and 6 bases from J, the gap between germline ends came to 19 bases. This record comes from a study of blood T cell repertoires in COVID-19. Across the study: Donors in the United States, Italy and Spain gave samples during acute or convalescent COVID-19.

This study enrolled people aged 18 to 89 from about 26 US geographic areas. TCRdb's copy holds only in-frame clones and misses some; the assay was immunoSEQ multiplex PCR. The sample holds approximately 260,000 clones, around 90% seen once. This receptor was identified in a young woman with acute COVID-19. The chain is built from TRBV19 and TRBJ2-7, with D possibly being TRBD1 (5 bases). Sequencing was carried out using PBMCs or T cells enriched from blood (not recorded which). The CDR3 loop is CASKGPGSNAEQYF. In DNA form, the CDR3 reads TGTGCCAGTAAGGGGCCAGGGTCGAACGCCGAGCAGTACTTC.